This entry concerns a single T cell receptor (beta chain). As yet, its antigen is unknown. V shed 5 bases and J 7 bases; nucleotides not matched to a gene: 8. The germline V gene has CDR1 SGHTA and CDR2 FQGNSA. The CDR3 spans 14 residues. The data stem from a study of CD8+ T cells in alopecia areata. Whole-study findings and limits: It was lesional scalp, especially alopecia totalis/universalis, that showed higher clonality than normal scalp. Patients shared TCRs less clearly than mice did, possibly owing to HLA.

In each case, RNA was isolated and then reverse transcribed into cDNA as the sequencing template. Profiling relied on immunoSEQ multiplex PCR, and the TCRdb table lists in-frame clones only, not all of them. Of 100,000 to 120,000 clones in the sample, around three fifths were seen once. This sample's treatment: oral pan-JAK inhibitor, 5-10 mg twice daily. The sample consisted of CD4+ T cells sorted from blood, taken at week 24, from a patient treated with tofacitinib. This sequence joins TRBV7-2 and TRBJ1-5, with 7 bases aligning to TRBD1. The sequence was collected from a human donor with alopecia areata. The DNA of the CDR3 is TGTGCCAGCAGCCCCCGACAGGGACGGCAGCCCCAGCATTTT. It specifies CASSPRQGRQPQHF.